This TCR beta chain was profiled in a study of T-cell memory formation after mild COVID-19. Overall study context: The TCR clusters were mostly specific to one donor. Study-wide results and limits: From day 15 to 85, contracting clones were balanced between CD4 and CD8, whereas later expanders leaned toward CD4+.

TCRdb reprocessed the 5' RACE reads via MiXCR and lists one record per CDR3 protein. The data contain about 130,000 distinct CDR3 sequences, more than 15% of them singletons. This clonotype was found many times. What it recognizes is unknown. The V gene lost 0 bases and the J gene lost 2 bases, with 8 bases spanning the gap. Germline lookup yields CDR1 SGHRS and CDR2 YFSETQ. The length of the CDR3 is 15 residues. Material: PBMCs or a T cell subset sorted from them (not recorded which). The sequence came from an adult woman who had mild COVID-19 (a few samples of this study predate the infection). Cell type and time point are not known. This rearrangement joins TRBV5-1 to TRBJ2-2; no clear D. The CDR3 region is CASSLVVRNTGELFF. The CDR3 DNA follows: TGCGCCAGCAGCTTGGTCGTTAGAAACACCGGGGAGCTGTTTTTT.